The following is a T cell receptor beta chain sequence with its context. Its specificity is unknown. CDR1 is MGHRA and CDR2 is YSYEKL in the germline V gene. V lost 2 bases and J lost 4; bases outside the gene matches: 9. The CDR3 runs 16 residues. 5'RACE template switching added a universal primer site and UMIs to TCR cDNA. MiXCR, run by TCRdb on the 5' RACE reads, gives a single entry per CDR3 protein. The sample includes a few hundred thousand distinct CDR3 sequences, about a sixth seen only once; the top ten take about 18%. The sample originates from a study of T cells after yellow fever vaccination. General study points: Reappearance after the booster was seen for most primary-vaccination clones, at more than 95% CD4 and 70% to 90% CD8.

Material: PBMCs, obtained about 5 days after the first yellow fever vaccination. The sequence derives from a man aged 18-30 years who received the YFV17D yellow fever vaccine. The genes are TRBV4-1 and TRBJ1-2; 8 bases align to TRBD1. CDR3 amino acids: CASSQKLGTGSYGYTF. For the CDR3, the DNA is TGCGCCAGCAGCCAAAAACTTGGGACAGGAAGCTATGGCTACACCTTC.